The 9 T cell receptor beta chains given below trace back to one sample, sequenced in a study of T cell repertoires in cytomegalovirus infection. Their recognized antigens are unknown. Using its own MiXCR run on the reads, TCRdb lists one record per CDR3 protein. This sample yields about 46,000 distinct CDR3 sequences, of which 20% are seen a single time; approximately 17% belongs to the top ten. Sequences were obtained from PBMCs, sequenced either directly or after in vitro stimulation (not recorded which). The receptor source for this set is a human donor in good health (CMV status not recorded). Some clones in this sample may be carry-over from other donors' samples.

This clonotype was seen just once. The CDR3 region has the DNA TGCAGTGCTAGACGCGGGACAGGTGGCATCGGGGAGCTGTTTTTT. Amino acids: CSARRGTGGIGELFF. This chain uses TRBV20-1 with TRBJ2-2; 8 nucleotides match TRBD1. V lost 2 bases, J lost 7 bases, and 9 bases stayed unmatched. Looked up from germline, CDR1 is DFQATT and CDR2 is SNEGSKA (reference sequence). The CDR3 is made up of 15 amino acids.

The table lists this clonotype with a few counts. CDR3 region: CASTRDRVGQPQHF. In DNA, the CDR3 is TGTGCCAGCACCCGCGACAGGGTCGGTCAGCCCCAGCATTTT. This rearrangement joins TRBV7-8 to TRBJ1-5; 7 bases line up with TRBD1. The CDR3 is made up of 14 amino acids. The germline V gene encodes CDR1 SGHVS and CDR2 FQNEAQ. V lost 7 bases to trimming and J lost 6 bases; unmatched junction nucleotides: 9. The full variable domain, with the rest looked up from reference TRBV7-8 and TRBJ1-5, is GAGVSQSPRYKVAKRGQDVALRCDPISGHVSLFWYQQALGQGPEFLTYFQNEAQLDKSGLPSDRFFAERPEGSVSTLKIQRTQQEDSAVYLCASTRDRVGQPQHFGDGTRLSIL.

The CDR3 spells CASSPTRGRGNEQFF. The CDR3 DNA reads as TGTGCCAGCAGCCCTACCCGCGGGAGGGGCAATGAGCAGTTCTTC. V gene TRBV11-2 combines with J gene TRBJ2-1, with TRBD2 matching 9 bases. CDR1 is SGHAT, CDR2 FQNNGV, per germline. The CDR3 covers 15 residues. The V segment lost 5 bases and the J segment 6 bases; nucleotides outside the gene matches: 8.

This clonotype occurred many times. The gene calls are TRBV10-3 and TRBJ1-2, with a tentative D call TRBD1 (5 bases). Trimming removed 2 bases at V and 7 bases at J, with 14 bases between. CDR3 length: 14 residues. In germline, CDR1 is ENHRY, CDR2 SYGVKD. The CDR3 here is CAISEGGPRGGYTF. In DNA, the CDR3 is TGTGCCATCAGTGAGGGGGGACCCAGAGGTGGCTACACCTTC.

This clonotype has only a few counts. J is TRBJ1-5 and V is TRBV7-9; the match to TRBD1 covers 9 bases. J was trimmed by 7 bases and V by 5 bases; bases with no gene match: 12. Germline V CDR1 and CDR2: SEHNR, FQNEAQ (reference sequence). The CDR3 is made up of 16 amino acids. For the CDR3, the DNA is TGTGCCAGCAGCCGTCCCGGGACAGGGATGGGCCAGCCCCAGCATTTT. Protein: CASSRPGTGMGQPQHF.

In this sample, this clonotype turned up a few times. The chain employs TRBV12-3 or TRBV12-4 and TRBJ1-5, with D maybe TRBD1 (6 bases). V shed 5 bases and J shed 6 bases, with 14 bases lying between them. The CDR3 is made up of 14 amino acids. The CDR3 is CASSQGFVAQPQHF. The CDR3 DNA is TGTGCCAGCAGTCAGGGGTTCGTGGCTCAGCCCCAGCATTTT.

This chain connects TRBV20-1 to TRBJ2-1; tentative D call: TRBD2 (6 bases). CDR1 is DFQATT and CDR2 is SNEGSKA in the germline V gene (reference sequence). The CDR3 totals 13 residues. Trimming shortened V by 5 bases and J by 3 bases, and 11 bases separated the two germline ends. The chain's CDR3 is CSAGLALYNEQFF. The CDR3 DNA reads TGCAGTGCTGGGCTAGCGCTCTACAATGAGCAGTTCTTC.

This clonotype was recorded at least ten times. This chain joins TRBV7-8 and TRBJ2-1, with a weak D call TRBD1 (6 bases). The CDR3 has 16 amino acids. The V gene lost 7 bases and the J gene lost 0 bases, with 16 bases spanning the gap. CDR1 and CDR2 from the germline V gene are SGHVS and FQNEAQ. The CDR3 spells CASTENRARSYNEQFF. The CDR3 region has the DNA TGTGCCAGCACCGAGAACAGGGCCCGCTCCTACAATGAGCAGTTCTTC.

This clonotype has at least ten counts. The chain combines TRBV7-2 with TRBJ2-7; the D gene is possibly TRBD1 (5 bases). The CDR3 runs 13 residues. In germline, CDR1 is SGHTA, CDR2 FQGNSA. With 4 bases removed from V and 1 base from J, the gap between germline ends came to 8 bases. DNA for the CDR3: TGTGCCAGCAGCTCCAGGGCGTCCTACGAGCAGTACTTC. Its protein product is CASSSRASYEQYF.